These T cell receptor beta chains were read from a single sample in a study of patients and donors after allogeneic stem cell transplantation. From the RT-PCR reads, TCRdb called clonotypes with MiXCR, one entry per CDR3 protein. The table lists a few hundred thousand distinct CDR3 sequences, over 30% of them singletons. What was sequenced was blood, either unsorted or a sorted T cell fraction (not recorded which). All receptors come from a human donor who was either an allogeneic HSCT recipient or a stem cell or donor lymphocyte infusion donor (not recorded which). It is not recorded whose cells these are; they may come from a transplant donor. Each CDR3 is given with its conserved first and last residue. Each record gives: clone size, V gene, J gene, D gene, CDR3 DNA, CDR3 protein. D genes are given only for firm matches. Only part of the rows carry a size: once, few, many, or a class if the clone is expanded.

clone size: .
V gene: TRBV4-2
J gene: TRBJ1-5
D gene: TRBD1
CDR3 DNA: TGTGCCAGCAGCCAAGCGGACAGGGGGCGGGATCAGCCCCAGCATTTT
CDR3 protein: CASSQADRGRDQPQHF

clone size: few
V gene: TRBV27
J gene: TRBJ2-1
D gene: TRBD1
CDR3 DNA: TGTGCCAGCACTAGGACAGGGGTTAACAATGAGCAGTTCTTC
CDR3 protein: CASTRTGVNNEQFF

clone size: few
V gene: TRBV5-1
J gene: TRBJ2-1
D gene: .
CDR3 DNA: TGCGCCAGCAGCTTGGGACCCGGGGAGCAGTTCTTC
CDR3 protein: CASSLGPGEQFF

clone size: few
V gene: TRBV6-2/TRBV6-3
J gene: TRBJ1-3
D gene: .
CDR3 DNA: TGTGCCAGCAGACGCGGGACCACCATATATTTT
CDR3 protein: CASRRGTTIYF

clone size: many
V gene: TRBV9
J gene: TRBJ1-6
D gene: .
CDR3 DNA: TGTGCCAGCAGCGTGAGGCCCAATTCACCCCTCCACTTT
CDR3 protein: CASSVRPNSPLHF

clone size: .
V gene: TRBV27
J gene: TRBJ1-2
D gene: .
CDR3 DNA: TGTGCCAGCAGTTTACACAGCAATTTCTATGGCTACACCTTC
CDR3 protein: CASSLHSNFYGYTF

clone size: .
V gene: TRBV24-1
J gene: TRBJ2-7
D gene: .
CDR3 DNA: TGTGCCACCAGCCGACGGGGCCTGGGGGAGCAGTACTTC
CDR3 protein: CATSRRGLGEQYF

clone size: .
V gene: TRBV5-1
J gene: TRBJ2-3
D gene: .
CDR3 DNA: TGCGCCAGCAGCTGGCGGACAGGCACAGATACGCAGTATTTT
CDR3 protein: CASSWRTGTDTQYF

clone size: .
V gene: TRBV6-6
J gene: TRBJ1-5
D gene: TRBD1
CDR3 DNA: TGTGCCAGCAGTTTTTCAGGGGGTCAGCCCCAGCATTTT
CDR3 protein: CASSFSGGQPQHF

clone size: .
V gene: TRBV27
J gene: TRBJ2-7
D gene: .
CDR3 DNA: TGTGCCAGCAGTTTAGGGATCTCGCCGCCCTACGAGCAGTACTTC
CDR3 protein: CASSLGISPPYEQYF

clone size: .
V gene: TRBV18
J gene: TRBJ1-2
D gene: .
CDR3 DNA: TGTGCCAGCTCACCAGCGGCCGGGACGGCTATCAGGGGCTACACCTTC
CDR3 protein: CASSPAAGTAIRGYTF

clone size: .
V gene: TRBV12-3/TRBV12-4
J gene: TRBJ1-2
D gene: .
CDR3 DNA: TGTGCCAGCAGGCCTAACATGGATAGTTATGGCTACACCTTC
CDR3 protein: CASRPNMDSYGYTF

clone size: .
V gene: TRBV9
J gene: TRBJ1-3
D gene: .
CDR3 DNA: TGTGCCAGCAGCGTCTTAGACTCTGGAAACACCATATATTTT
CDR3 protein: CASSVLDSGNTIYF

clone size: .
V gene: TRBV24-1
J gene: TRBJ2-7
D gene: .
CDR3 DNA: TGTGCCACCAGTGATCTACTGTCAAACGAGCAGTACTTC
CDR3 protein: CATSDLLSNEQYF

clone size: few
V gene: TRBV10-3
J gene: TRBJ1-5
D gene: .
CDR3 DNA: TGTGCCATCAGTGACGGAGGGATCACTAGCAATCAGCCCCAGCATTTT
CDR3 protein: CAISDGGITSNQPQHF

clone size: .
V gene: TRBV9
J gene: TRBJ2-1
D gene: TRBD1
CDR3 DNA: TGTGCCAGCAGCGTAGCGGGACAGGGCTACAATGAGCAGTTCTTC
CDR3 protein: CASSVAGQGYNEQFF

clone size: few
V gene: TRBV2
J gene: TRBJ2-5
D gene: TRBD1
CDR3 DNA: TGTGCCAGCAGGATGTCACAGGGGAAAGAGACCCAGTACTTC
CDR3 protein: CASRMSQGKETQYF

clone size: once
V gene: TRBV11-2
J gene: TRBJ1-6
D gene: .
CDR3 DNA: TGTGCCAGCAGCTTACTCCTGGGGGATTCACCCCTCCACTTT
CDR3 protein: CASSLLLGDSPLHF

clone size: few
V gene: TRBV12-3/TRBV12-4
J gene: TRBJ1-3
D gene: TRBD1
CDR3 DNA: TGTGCCAGCAAACAGGGGCACTCTGGAAACACCATATATTTT
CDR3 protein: CASKQGHSGNTIYF

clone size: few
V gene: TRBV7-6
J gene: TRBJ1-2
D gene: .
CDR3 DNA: TGTGCCAGCAGCCCCCACATAGGGCAGGCAACTAACTATGGCTACACCTTC
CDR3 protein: CASSPHIGQATNYGYTF

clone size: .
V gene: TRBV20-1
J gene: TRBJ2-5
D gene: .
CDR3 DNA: TGCAGTGCCAGGGGCCTCCAAGAGACCCAGTACTTC
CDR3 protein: CSARGLQETQYF

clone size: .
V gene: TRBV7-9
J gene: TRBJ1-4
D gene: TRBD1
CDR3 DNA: TGTGCCAGCAGCTTGCCCCCTTGGACAGGGGTTAATGAAAAACTGTTTTTT
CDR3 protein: CASSLPPWTGVNEKLFF

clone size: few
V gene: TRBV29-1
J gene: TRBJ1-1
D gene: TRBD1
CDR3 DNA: TGCAGCGTCCACCGGGACAGTATATATGAAGCTTTCTTT
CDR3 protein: CSVHRDSIYEAFF

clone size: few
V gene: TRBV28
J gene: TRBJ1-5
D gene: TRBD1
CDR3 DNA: TGTGCCAGCAGTTTACGACAGGGACCTCCCCACCAGCCCCAGCATTTT
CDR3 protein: CASSLRQGPPHQPQHF

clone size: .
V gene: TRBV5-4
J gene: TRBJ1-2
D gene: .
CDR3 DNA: TGTGCCAGCAGCTTGGAAGTGGATAACTATGGCTACACCTTC
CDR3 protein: CASSLEVDNYGYTF

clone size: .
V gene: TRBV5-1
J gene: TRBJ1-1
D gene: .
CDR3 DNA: TGCGCCAGCAGCTCGCAGGGGAGCACTGAAGCTTTCTTT
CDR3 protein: CASSSQGSTEAFF

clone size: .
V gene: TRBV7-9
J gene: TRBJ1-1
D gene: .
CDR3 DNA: TGTGCCAGCAGCCTTCCCCGATTCACTGAAGCTTTCTTT
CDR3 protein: CASSLPRFTEAFF

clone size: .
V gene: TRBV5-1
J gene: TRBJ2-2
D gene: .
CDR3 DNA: TGCGCCAGCAGATCGGACTTCGGGGAGCTGTTTTTT
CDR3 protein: CASRSDFGELFF

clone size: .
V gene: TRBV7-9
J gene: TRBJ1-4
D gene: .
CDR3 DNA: TGTGCCAGCAGCTTAGCGCAGACAGTCTCTAATGAAAAACTGTTTTTT
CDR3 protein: CASSLAQTVSNEKLFF

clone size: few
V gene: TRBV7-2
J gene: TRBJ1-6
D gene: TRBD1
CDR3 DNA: TGTGCCAGCAGCCTACGGGACAGGATAGGTTCACCCCTCCACTTT
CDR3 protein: CASSLRDRIGSPLHF

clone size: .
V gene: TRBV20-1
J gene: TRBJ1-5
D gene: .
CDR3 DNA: TGCAGTGCTAGTCAGGGACTAGCTCAGCCCCAGCATTTT
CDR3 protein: CSASQGLAQPQHF

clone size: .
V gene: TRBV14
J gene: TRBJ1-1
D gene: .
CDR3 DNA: TGTGCCAGCAGCCAACCTTGGGGGGGCCAAATCCCGAACACTGAAGCTTTCTTT
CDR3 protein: CASSQPWGGQIPNTEAFF

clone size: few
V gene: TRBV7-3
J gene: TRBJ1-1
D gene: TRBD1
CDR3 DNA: TGTGCCAGCAGCTTCGGGACAGGGGGCCTCAACACTGAAGCTTTCTTT
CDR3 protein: CASSFGTGGLNTEAFF

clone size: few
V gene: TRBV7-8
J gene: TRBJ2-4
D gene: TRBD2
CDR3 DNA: TGTGCCAGCAGCTTAGTAACGGCTAGCGGCAAAAACATTCAGTACTTC
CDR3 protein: CASSLVTASGKNIQYF

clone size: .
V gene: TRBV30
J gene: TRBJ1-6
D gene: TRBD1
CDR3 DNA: TGTGCCTGGAGTATTTCAGGGACAGGGGGATCACCCCTCCACTTT
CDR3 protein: CAWSISGTGGSPLHF

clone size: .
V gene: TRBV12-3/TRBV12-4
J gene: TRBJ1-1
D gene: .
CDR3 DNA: TGTGCCAGCAACCGGAATCGGGGCCCGACTGAAGCTTTCTTT
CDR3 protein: CASNRNRGPTEAFF

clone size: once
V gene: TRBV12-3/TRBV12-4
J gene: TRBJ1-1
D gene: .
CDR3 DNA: TGTGCCAGCAGCCATTTACTCTGGGAATTGGCTTTCTTT
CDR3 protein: CASSHLLWELAFF